These T cell receptor beta chains were read from a single sample in a study of T cells after yellow fever vaccination. TCRdb re-called the 5' RACE reads through MiXCR, storing one row per CDR3 protein. The profile shows about 63,000 distinct CDR3 sequences, 7.4% of them singletons. The sample in question was CD8+ T cells sorted from PBMCs, obtained 15 days after the yellow fever booster vaccination. The receptors were gathered from a man younger than 45 who received the YFV17D yellow fever vaccine. Both conserved end residues are part of each CDR3. Fields, in order: V gene, J gene, clone size, D gene, CDR3 protein, CDR3 DNA. A D gene is named only where the DNA matches it firmly. Some rows mark clone size as missing; the rest say once, few, many or name a class of expanded clone.

>TRBV7-9|TRBJ1-2|many|NA
CASSLDGIPNYGYTF
TGTGCCAGCAGCTTAGATGGCATACCCAACTATGGCTACACCTTC
>TRBV12-3/TRBV12-4|TRBJ2-1|many|NA
CASSFIKNEQFF
TGTGCCAGCAGTTTTATAAAGAATGAGCAGTTCTTC
>TRBV27|TRBJ2-7|many|TRBD2
CASSFGLAGGREQYF
TGTGCCAGCAGTTTCGGGCTAGCGGGAGGGAGGGAGCAGTACTTC
>TRBV15|TRBJ2-2|many|NA
CATSRDSGWPTGELFF
TGTGCCACCAGCAGAGATTCAGGGTGGCCCACCGGGGAGCTGTTTTTT
>TRBV14|TRBJ2-3|NA|NA
CASSQDLDSYSTDTQYF
TGTGCCAGCAGCCAAGATCTAGACAGCTATAGCACAGATACGCAGTATTTT
>TRBV24-1|TRBJ2-1|few|NA
CATSDPMGLTNNEQFF
TGTGCCACCAGTGACCCTATGGGGCTTACCAACAATGAGCAGTTCTTC
>TRBV10-1|TRBJ2-7|many|NA
CASSRTMGSREQYF
TGCGCCAGCAGTAGGACAATGGGGAGTCGTGAGCAGTACTTC
>TRBV6-5|TRBJ2-2|many|NA
CASSYLGGNTGELFF
TGTGCCAGCAGTTACTTGGGAGGTAACACCGGGGAGCTGTTTTTT
>TRBV4-2|TRBJ2-7|many|NA
CASSKYEQYF
TGTGCCAGCAGCAAATACGAGCAGTACTTC
>TRBV3-1|TRBJ2-7|many|NA
CASSIQGDEQYF
TGTGCCAGCAGCATACAGGGTGACGAGCAGTACTTC
>TRBV5-5|TRBJ1-2|few|TRBD1
CASRPTGGPAIVGYTF
TGTGCCAGCAGGCCGACAGGGGGCCCCGCCATCGTTGGCTACACCTTC
>TRBV7-6|TRBJ2-1|many|TRBD2
CASSLAASGGTYNEQFF
TGTGCCAGCAGCTTAGCAGCTAGCGGGGGAACCTACAATGAGCAGTTCTTC
>TRBV6-1|TRBJ2-1|many|TRBD2
CATLAGGSYNEQFF
TGTGCCACCCTAGCGGGAGGATCCTACAATGAGCAGTTCTTC
>TRBV29-1|TRBJ2-7|many|NA
CSARQDYEQYF
TGCAGCGCACGACAAGACTACGAGCAGTACTTC
>TRBV12-3/TRBV12-4|TRBJ2-5|many|TRBD2
CASSYTGGETQYF
TGTGCCAGCAGTTACACGGGAGGAGAGACCCAGTACTTC
>TRBV10-2|TRBJ1-5|many|NA
CASSESKGARNQPQHF
TGCGCCAGCAGTGAGTCGAAAGGGGCGCGGAATCAGCCCCAGCATTTT
>TRBV2|TRBJ2-2|few|NA
CATSKGELFF
TGTGCCACCTCAAAGGGGGAGCTGTTTTTT
>TRBV7-6|TRBJ2-7|many|NA
CASSLATGASYEQYF
TGTGCCAGCAGCTTAGCAACGGGTGCTTCCTACGAGCAGTACTTC
>TRBV11-2|TRBJ2-2|many|NA
CASSLDHPSGPVNTGELFF
TGTGCCAGCAGCTTAGATCATCCTTCGGGCCCCGTAAACACCGGGGAGCTGTTTTTT
>TRBV29-1|TRBJ2-3|many|NA
CSVDGFRETTDTQYF
TGCAGCGTTGACGGCTTTAGAGAGACCACAGATACGCAGTATTTT
>TRBV7-8|TRBJ2-3|many|TRBD2
CASRGGLAASTDTQYF
TGTGCCAGCAGGGGGGGACTAGCGGCCAGCACAGATACGCAGTATTTT
>TRBV20-1|TRBJ1-5|many|TRBD1
CSASSRRDSLNQPQHF
TGCAGTGCTAGTTCTCGCCGGGACAGCCTCAATCAGCCCCAGCATTTT